This T cell receptor (beta chain) was captured by sequencing in a study of shared clonotypes between healthy human individuals. As originally analysed: For the immunoSEQ data, sequences were junction-only without quality scores, so filtering differed. The assay was immunoSEQ multiplex PCR, and TCRdb's table has in-frame clones only and misses some. Clone size and the V and J calls come from that table; the DNA yielded D and trimming. The profile shows 300,000 to 400,000 clones, less than 75% of them singletons. J gave up 5 bases and V 4 bases, and 13 bases lay outside the gene matches. The CDR3 sequence is 16 residues long. Germline V CDR1 and CDR2: SGHRS, YFSETQ.

The chain links TRBV5-1 to TRBJ2-5; TRBD2 matches 8 bases. This TCR was sampled from a man aged 25-45 years in good health. Sequences were obtained from memory CD4+ T cells sorted from blood. Subset specified: CD45RA-negative fraction. The DNA of the CDR3 is TGCGCCAGCAGCCAATCTGCCAGCGGGAGCGGGGAGACCCAGTACTTC. Translating gives CASSQSASGSGETQYF.